One and the same sample provided the 16 T cell receptor beta chains below, sequenced in a study of cytotoxic CD8 clonotypes in ibrutinib-treated CLL. Method: immunoSEQ multiplex PCR; TCRdb's copy keeps in-frame clones and lacks some. The sample has more than 200,000 clones; 60% to 80% are singletons. The sequences come from PBMCs, collected after 12 months of ibrutinib treatment. Receptor source: a human donor with chronic lymphocytic leukemia.

This clone was observed a single time. The chain has TRBV21-1 and TRBJ2-7; the tabulated D call, TRBD1, remains unverified against the DNA. TRBV21-1 is deemed a pseudogene. The CDR3 loop spans 15 amino acids. The CDR3 here is CASSPRGQEVWEQYF. For the CDR3, the DNA is TGTGCCAGCAGCCCCCGCGGACAGGAGGTTTGGGAGCAGTACTTC.

This clone was recorded once. The chain is built from TRBV6-4 and TRBJ2-7; 12 bases are shared with TRBD2. The CDR3 extends over 15 amino acids. Trimming at V came to 6 bases and at J to 7 bases, leaving 10 bases not matched to a gene. Germline-derived CDR1 and CDR2 are MRHNA and SNTAGT. This CDR3 is CASRDLRLAGAEQYF. In nucleotides, the CDR3 is TGTGCCAGCAGAGATCTCAGACTAGCGGGAGCGGAGCAGTACTTC.

As regards this clone: Sequence at one end of the junction differs from germline and may be a read error. The V gene is TRBV25-1, the J gene TRBJ2-2; TRBD2 aligns across 7 bases. The CDR3 runs 18 residues. Per germline, CDR1 MGHDK and CDR2 SYGVNS. The CDR3 nucleotides read TGTGCCAGCAGTGACATGGGAAGGACTAGGACGAATACCGGGGAGCTGTTTTTT. Amino acid sequence: CASSDMGRTRTNTGELFF.

This clone has just a few counts. V is TRBV9 and J is TRBJ2-1; D not certain. V was cut by 3 bases and J by 10 bases, with 14 bases left in between. The V gene's germline CDR1 is SGDLS and CDR2 YYNGEE. This CDR3 contains 13 residues. CDR3 coding DNA: TGTGCCAGCAGCGGTCCCGATCCCTCGGAGCAGTTCTTC. It yields the protein CASSGPDPSEQFF.

This clone was detected once. The chain recombines TRBV28 with TRBJ2-5; a possible D gene is TRBD1 (6 bases). Trimming removed 6 bases at V and 3 bases at J, with 11 bases between. The germline V gene has CDR1 MDHEN and CDR2 SYDVKM. CDR3 length equals 13 residues. The DNA for the CDR3 is TGTGCCAGCAGCCGGACAGTCGAAGAGACCCAGTACTTC. Its translation: CASSRTVEETQYF. Using reference TRBV28 and TRBJ2-5 for the parts outside the CDR3, the full variable domain is DVKVTQSSRYLVKRTGEKVFLECVQDMDHENMFWYRQDPGLGLRLIYFSYDVKMKEKGDIPEGYSVSREKKERFSLILESASTNQTSMYLCASSRTVEETQYFGPGTRLLVL.

The chain recombines TRBV7-9 with TRBJ2-7; 7 nucleotides match TRBD1. CDR1 is SEHNR, CDR2 FQNEAQ, per germline (reference sequence). The CDR3 is 12 amino acids. The ends lost 3 bases at V and 6 bases at J; junction bases unmatched: 2. The CDR3 loop reads CASSFRQGEQYF. In nucleotides, the CDR3 is TGTGCCAGCAGCTTTAGACAGGGCGAGCAGTACTTC. Using reference TRBV7-9 and TRBJ2-7 for the parts outside the CDR3, the full variable domain is DTGVSQNPRHKITKRGQNVTFRCDPISEHNRLYWYRQTLGQGPEFLTYFQNEAQLEKSRLLSDRFSAERPKGSFSTLEIQRTEQGDSAMYLCASSFRQGEQYFGPGTRLTVT.

J is TRBJ2-3 and V is TRBV10-1, with 13 bases matching TRBD2. The CDR3 length is 15 residues. Germline trimming cut 6 bases from V and 6 bases from J; bases unmatched to any gene: 6. CDR1 and CDR2 from the germline V gene are WNHNN and SYGVQD (reference sequence). CDR3 protein: CASSKTSGRSDTQYF. The CDR3 DNA follows: TGCGCCAGCAGCAAGACTAGCGGGAGGTCCGATACGCAGTATTTT.

This chain links TRBV9 with TRBJ1-3; unclear D gene. V dropped 1 base and J dropped 2 bases, with 10 bases sitting between them. Germline assignment: CDR1 SGDLS and CDR2 YYNGEE. This CDR3 is built from 15 residues. CDR3 region: CASSVWPGTGNTIYF. For the CDR3, the DNA is TGTGCCAGCAGCGTATGGCCCGGAACTGGAAACACCATATATTTT.

The table lists this clone with a few counts. The chain joins TRBV10-1 to TRBJ2-2, with D unresolved. Trimming took 2 bases from V and 1 from J, leaving 5 bases between them. This CDR3 is 14 amino acids long. Germline-derived CDR1 and CDR2 are WNHNN and SYGVQD (reference sequence). This CDR3 reads CASSERRNTGELFF. DNA for the CDR3: TGCGCCAGCAGTGAGAGGAGGAACACCGGGGAGCTGTTTTTT.

The rearrangement joins TRBV28 to TRBJ1-4; a possible D gene is TRBD1 (6 bases). The germline V gene has CDR1 MDHEN and CDR2 SYDVKM. CDR3 length: 16 residues. V was pared by 6 bases and J by 4 bases, with 18 bases between. The CDR3 region has the DNA TGTGCCAGCAGATATCTACGGGGGCCTTTTAATGAAAAACTGTTTTTT. Translating gives CASRYLRGPFNEKLFF. Using reference TRBV28 and TRBJ1-4 for the parts outside the CDR3, the full variable domain is DVKVTQSSRYLVKRTGEKVFLECVQDMDHENMFWYRQDPGLGLRLIYFSYDVKMKEKGDIPEGYSVSREKKERFSLILESASTNQTSMYLCASRYLRGPFNEKLFFGSGTQLSVL.

The chain uses TRBV4-1 and TRBJ1-4; the D gene is possibly TRBD1 (6 bases). This CDR3 region has 15 residues. Germline CDR1 is MGHRA and CDR2 is YSYEKL. Between the trimmed V and J ends, which lost 4 bases and 7 bases, there was a span of 16 bases. Here the CDR3 reads CASSLIQGSFEKLFF. DNA for the CDR3: TGCGCCAGCAGCCTAATACAGGGATCTTTTGAAAAACTGTTTTTT.

V is TRBV10-3 and J is TRBJ2-1; no definite D call. The germline CDR1 and CDR2 sequences are ENHRY and SYGVKD. This CDR3 spans 14 amino acids. Deletions cut 3 bases from V and 10 bases from J, with 16 bases between. This CDR3 reads CAISDSLVGEEQFF. The CDR3 region has the DNA TGTGCCATCAGTGACTCTTTAGTGGGCGAGGAGCAGTTCTTC.

The genes are TRBV5-4 and TRBJ2-3; 9 bases line up with TRBD1. V lost 7 bases to trimming and J lost 4 bases; unmatched junction nucleotides: 10. Germline V gene sequence: CDR1 SGHNT, CDR2 YYREEE (reference sequence). This CDR3 region has 15 residues. The CDR3 DNA reads as TGTGCCAGCGCCAACAGGGGGCGCCTCGCAGATACGCAGTATTTT. This sequence encodes CASANRGRLADTQYF.

The chain combines TRBV18 with TRBJ2-2, with D perhaps matching TRBD1 (5 bases). The germline gives CDR1 KGHSH, CDR2 LQKENI. The V gene lost 3 bases and the J gene lost 3 bases, with 8 bases spanning the gap. The CDR3 covers 14 residues. Written as DNA, the CDR3 is TGTGCCAGCTCACCCAGGGTCGACACCGGGGAGCTGTTTTTT. Amino acids: CASSPRVDTGELFF.

On this clone: The sample carries other DNA sequences with the same CDR3. The rearrangement uses TRBV5-1 and TRBJ1-5, with D possibly being TRBD1 (5 bases). The CDR3 contains 15 residues. V was trimmed by 0 bases and J by 7 bases, leaving 14 bases between them. Germline CDR1 is SGHRS and CDR2 is YFSETQ. CDR3 sequence reads: CASSLGGDRGQPQHF. In nucleotides, the CDR3 is TGCGCCAGCAGCTTGGGGGGAGACAGAGGGCAGCCCCAGCATTTT.

The sample holds a few counts of this clone. The gene calls are TRBV7-2 and TRBJ1-1; the D gene is possibly TRBD1 (5 bases). CDR1 SGHTA and CDR2 FQGNSA come from the germline V gene. Trimming pared 10 bases from V and 2 bases from J, leaving 14 bases between. There are 13 residues in the CDR3. Here the CDR3 DNA reads TGTGCCACCTCCACGGGGCCAAACACTGAAGCTTTCTTT. Translation: CATSTGPNTEAFF.